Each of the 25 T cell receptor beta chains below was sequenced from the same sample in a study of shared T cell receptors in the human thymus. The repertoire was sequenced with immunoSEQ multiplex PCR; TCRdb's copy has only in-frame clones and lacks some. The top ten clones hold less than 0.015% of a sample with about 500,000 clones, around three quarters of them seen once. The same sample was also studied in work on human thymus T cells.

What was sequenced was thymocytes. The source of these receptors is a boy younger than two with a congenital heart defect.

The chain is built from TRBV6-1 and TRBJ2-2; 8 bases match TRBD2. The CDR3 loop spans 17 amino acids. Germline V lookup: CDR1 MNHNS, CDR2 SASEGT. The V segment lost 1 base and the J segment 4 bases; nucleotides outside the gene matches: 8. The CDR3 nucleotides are TGTGCCAGCAGTGAAGTGGCAGGGACTAGTCGCACCGGGGAGCTGTTTTTT. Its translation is CASSEVAGTSRTGELFF.

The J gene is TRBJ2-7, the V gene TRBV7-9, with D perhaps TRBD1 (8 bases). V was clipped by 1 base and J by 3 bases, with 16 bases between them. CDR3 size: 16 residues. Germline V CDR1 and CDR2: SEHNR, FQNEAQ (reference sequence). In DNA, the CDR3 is TGTGCCAGCAGCTTAGGGGTGGACAGGGAGGGCTACGAGCAGTACTTC. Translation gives CASSLGVDREGYEQYF. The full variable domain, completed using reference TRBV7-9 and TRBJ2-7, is DTGVSQNPRHKITKRGQNVTFRCDPISEHNRLYWYRQTLGQGPEFLTYFQNEAQLEKSRLLSDRFSAERPKGSFSTLEIQRTEQGDSAMYLCASSLGVDREGYEQYFGPGTRLTVT.

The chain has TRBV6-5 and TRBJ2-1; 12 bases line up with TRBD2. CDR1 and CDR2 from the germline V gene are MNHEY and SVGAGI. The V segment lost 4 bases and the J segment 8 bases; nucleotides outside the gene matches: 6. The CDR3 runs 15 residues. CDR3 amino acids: CASSSVTSGSDEQFF. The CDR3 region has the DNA TGTGCCAGCAGTTCTGTGACTAGCGGGAGTGATGAGCAGTTCTTC.

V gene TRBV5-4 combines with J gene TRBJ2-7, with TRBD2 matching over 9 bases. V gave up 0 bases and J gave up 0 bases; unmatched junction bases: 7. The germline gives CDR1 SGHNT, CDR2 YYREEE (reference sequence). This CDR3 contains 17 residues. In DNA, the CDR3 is TGTGCCAGCAGCTTGGGGGTGGGTAGCGGGAGCTCCTACGAGCAGTACTTC. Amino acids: CASSLGVGSGSSYEQYF.

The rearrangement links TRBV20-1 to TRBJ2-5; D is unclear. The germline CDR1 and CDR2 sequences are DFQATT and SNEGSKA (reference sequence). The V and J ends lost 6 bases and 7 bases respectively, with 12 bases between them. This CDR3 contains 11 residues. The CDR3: CSASGPGTQYF. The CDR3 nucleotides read TGCAGTGCCTCCGGTCCCGGGACCCAGTACTTC.

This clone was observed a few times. In DNA form, the CDR3 reads TGCGCCAGCAGCCGCCGACTAGCGGGAGGCCCGTACCAAGAGACCCAGTACTTC. This sequence encodes CASSRRLAGGPYQETQYF. The chain employs TRBV4-3 and TRBJ2-5, with 13 bases lining up with TRBD2. Germline assignment: CDR1 LGHNA and CDR2 YSLEER. After removal of 4 bases from V and 0 bases from J, the junction contained 8 bases not matched to a gene. This CDR3 contains 18 residues.

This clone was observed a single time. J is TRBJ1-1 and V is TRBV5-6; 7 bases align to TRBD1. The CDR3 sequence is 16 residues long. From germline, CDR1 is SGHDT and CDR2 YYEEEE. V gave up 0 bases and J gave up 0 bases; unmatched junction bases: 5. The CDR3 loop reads CASSLETGWVNTEAFF. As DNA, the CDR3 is TGTGCCAGCAGCTTGGAGACAGGGTGGGTGAACACTGAAGCTTTCTTT. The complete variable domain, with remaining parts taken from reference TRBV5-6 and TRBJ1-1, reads DAGVTQSPTHLIKTRGQQVTLRCSPKSGHDTVSWYQQALGQGPQFIFQYYEEEERQRGNFPDRFSGHQFPNYSSELNVNALLLGDSALYLCASSLETGWVNTEAFFGQGTRLTVV.

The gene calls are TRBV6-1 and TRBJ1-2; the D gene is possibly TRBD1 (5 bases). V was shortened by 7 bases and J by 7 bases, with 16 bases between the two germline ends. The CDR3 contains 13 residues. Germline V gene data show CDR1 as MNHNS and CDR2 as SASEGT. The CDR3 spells CASTKGRGGGYTF. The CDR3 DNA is TGTGCCAGCACCAAGGGGCGCGGTGGTGGCTACACCTTC.

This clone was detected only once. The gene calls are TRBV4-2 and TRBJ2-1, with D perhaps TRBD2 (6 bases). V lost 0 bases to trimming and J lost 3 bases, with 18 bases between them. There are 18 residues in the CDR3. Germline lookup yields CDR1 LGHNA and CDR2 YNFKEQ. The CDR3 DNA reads TGTGCCAGCAGCCAAGAAATCCCTACTAGCTACTTCTACAATGAGCAGTTCTTC. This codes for CASSQEIPTSYFYNEQFF.

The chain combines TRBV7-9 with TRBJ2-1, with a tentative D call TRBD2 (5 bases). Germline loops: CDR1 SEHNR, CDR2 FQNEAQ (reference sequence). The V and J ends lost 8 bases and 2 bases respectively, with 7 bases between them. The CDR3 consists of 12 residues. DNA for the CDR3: TGTGCCAGCGGACTGCCCTACAATGAGCAGTTCTTC. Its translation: CASGLPYNEQFF.

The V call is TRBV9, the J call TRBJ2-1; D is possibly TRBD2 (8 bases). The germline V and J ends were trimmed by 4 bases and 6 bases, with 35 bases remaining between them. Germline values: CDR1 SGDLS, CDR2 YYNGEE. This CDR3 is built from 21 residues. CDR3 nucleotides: TGTGCCAGCAGCCCGAATGGGGACAGACGGGTTCGGCGGGAGGTCTGCAATGAGCAGTTCTTC. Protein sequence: CASSPNGDRRVRREVCNEQFF.

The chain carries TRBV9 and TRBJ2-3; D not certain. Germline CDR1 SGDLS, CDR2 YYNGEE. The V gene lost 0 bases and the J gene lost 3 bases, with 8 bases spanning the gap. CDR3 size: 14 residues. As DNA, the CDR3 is TGTGCCAGCAGCGTAGAGTGGCGGACAGATACGCAGTATTTT. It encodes CASSVEWRTDTQYF. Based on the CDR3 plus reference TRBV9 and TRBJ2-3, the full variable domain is DSGVTQTPKHLITATGQRVTLRCSPRSGDLSVYWYQQSLDQGLQFLIQYYNGEERAKGNILERFSAQQFPDLHSELNLSSLELGDSALYFCASSVEWRTDTQYFGPGTRLTVL.

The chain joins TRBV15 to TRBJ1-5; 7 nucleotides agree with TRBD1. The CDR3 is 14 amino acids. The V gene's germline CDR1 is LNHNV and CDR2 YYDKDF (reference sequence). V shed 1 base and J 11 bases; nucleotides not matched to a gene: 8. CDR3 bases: TGTGCCACCAGCAGAGGGTTAAATGGACAGGCCCAGCATTTT. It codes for CATSRGLNGQAQHF.

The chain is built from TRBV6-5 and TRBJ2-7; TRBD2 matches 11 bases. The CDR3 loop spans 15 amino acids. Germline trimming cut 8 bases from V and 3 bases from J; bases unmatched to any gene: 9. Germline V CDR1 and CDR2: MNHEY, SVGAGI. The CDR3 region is CASAAGTSGDYEQYF. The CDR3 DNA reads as TGTGCCAGCGCCGCCGGGACTAGCGGAGACTACGAGCAGTACTTC.

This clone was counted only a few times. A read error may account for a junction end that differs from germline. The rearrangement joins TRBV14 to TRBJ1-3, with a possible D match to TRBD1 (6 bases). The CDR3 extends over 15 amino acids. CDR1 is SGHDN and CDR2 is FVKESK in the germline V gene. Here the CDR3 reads CASNQQGLSGNTIYF. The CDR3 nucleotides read TGTGCCAGCAACCAACAGGGACTCTCTGGAAACACCATATATTTT. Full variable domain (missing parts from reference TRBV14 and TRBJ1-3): EAGVTQFPSHSVIEKGQTVTLRCDPISGHDNLYWYRRVMGKEIKFLLHFVKESKQDESGMPNNRFLAERTGGTYSTLKVQPAELEDSGVYFCASNQQGLSGNTIYFGEGSWLTVV.

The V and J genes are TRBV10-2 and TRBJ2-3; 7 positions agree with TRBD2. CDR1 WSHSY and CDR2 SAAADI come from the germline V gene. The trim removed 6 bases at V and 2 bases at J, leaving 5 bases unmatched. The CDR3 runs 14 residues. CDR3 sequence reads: CASRDGLVTDTQYF. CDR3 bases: TGCGCCAGCAGGGATGGACTAGTCACAGATACGCAGTATTTT.

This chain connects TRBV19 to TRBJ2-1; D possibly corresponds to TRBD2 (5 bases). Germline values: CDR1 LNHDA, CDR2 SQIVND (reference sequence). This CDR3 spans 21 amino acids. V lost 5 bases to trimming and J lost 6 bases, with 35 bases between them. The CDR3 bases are TGTGCCAGTAGTCCCCGGTGTAGGGAGCGTTTCATGGACGGGATATGCAATGAGCAGTTCTTC. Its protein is CASSPRCRERFMDGICNEQFF. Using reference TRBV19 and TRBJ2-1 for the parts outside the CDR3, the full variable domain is DGGITQSPKYLFRKEGQNVTLSCEQNLNHDAMYWYRQDPGQGLRLIYYSQIVNDFQKGDIAEGYSVSREKKESFPLTVTSAQKNPTAFYLCASSPRCRERFMDGICNEQFFGPGTRLTVL.

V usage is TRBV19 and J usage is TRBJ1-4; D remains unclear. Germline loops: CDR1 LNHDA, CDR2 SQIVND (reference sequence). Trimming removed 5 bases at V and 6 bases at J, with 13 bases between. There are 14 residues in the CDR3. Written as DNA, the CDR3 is TGTGCCAGTAGTGAGGCGGGTGCTTATGAAAAACTGTTTTTT. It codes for CASSEAGAYEKLFF.

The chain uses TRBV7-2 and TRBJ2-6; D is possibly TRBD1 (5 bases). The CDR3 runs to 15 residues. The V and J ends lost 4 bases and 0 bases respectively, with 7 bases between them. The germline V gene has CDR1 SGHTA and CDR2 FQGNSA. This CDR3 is CASSSDSSGANVLTF. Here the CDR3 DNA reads TGTGCCAGCAGCTCCGACAGCTCTGGGGCCAACGTCCTGACTTTC.

The CDR3 is CASSAPTGIYGYTF. The CDR3 nucleotides read TGTGCCAGCAGTGCGCCTACAGGGATCTATGGCTACACCTTC. The chain carries TRBV6-1 and TRBJ1-2, with D maybe TRBD1 (6 bases). V lost 4 bases, J lost 4 bases, and 13 bases lay in between. Germline lookup yields CDR1 MNHNS and CDR2 SASEGT. The CDR3 is 14 residues long.

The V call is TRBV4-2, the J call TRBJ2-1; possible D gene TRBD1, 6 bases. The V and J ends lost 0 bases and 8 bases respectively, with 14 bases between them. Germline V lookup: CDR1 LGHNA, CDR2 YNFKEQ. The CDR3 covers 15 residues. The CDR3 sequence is CASSQEVQGTDEQFF. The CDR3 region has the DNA TGTGCCAGCAGCCAAGAAGTACAGGGTACGGATGAGCAGTTCTTC.

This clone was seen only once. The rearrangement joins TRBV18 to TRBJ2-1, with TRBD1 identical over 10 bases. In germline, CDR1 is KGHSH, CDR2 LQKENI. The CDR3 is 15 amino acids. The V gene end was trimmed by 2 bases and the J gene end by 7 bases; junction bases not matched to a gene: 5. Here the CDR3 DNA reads TGTGCCAGCTCACCAGACAGGGGGCTAAAGAATGAGCAGTTCTTC. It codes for CASSPDRGLKNEQFF. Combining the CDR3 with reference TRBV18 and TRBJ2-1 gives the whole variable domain NAGVMQNPRHLVRRRGQEARLRCSPMKGHSHVYWYRQLPEEGLKFMVYLQKENIIDESGMPKERFSAEFPKEGPSILRIQQVVRGDSAAYFCASSPDRGLKNEQFFGPGTRLTVL.

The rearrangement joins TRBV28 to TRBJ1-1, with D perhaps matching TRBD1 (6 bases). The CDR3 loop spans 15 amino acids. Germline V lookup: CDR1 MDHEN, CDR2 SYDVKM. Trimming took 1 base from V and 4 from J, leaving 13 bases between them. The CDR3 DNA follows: TGTGCCAGCAGTTTATCTAGGGGGTTAGGCACTGAAGCTTTCTTT. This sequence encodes CASSLSRGLGTEAFF. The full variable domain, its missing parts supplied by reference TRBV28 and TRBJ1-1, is DVKVTQSSRYLVKRTGEKVFLECVQDMDHENMFWYRQDPGLGLRLIYFSYDVKMKEKGDIPEGYSVSREKKERFSLILESASTNQTSMYLCASSLSRGLGTEAFFGQGTRLTVV.

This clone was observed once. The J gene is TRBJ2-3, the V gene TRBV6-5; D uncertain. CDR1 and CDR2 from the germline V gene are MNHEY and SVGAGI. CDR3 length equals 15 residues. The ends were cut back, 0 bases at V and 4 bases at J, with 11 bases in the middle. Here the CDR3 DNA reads TGTGCCAGCAGTTACTCGTCTAGGCAGTCAGATACGCAGTATTTT. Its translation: CASSYSSRQSDTQYF.

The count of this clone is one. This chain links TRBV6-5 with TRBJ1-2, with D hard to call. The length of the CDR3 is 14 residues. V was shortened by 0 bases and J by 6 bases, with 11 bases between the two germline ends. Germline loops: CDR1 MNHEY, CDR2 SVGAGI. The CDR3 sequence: CASSYSRLRDGYTF. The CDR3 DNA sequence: TGTGCCAGCAGTTACTCGAGATTGAGGGATGGCTACACCTTC.